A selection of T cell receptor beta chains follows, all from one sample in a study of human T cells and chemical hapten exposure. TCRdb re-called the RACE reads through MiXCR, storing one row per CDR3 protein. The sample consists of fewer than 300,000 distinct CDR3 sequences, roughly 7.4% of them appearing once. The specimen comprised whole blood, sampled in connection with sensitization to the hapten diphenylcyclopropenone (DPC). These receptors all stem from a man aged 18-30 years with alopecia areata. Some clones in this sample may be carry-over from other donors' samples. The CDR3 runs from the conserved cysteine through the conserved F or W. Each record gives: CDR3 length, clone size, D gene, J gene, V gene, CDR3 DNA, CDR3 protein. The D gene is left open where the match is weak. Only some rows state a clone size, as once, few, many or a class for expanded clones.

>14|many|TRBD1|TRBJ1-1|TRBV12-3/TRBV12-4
TGTGCCAGCAGGGGACAGGGCGACCTAGGCGAAGCTTTCTTT
CASRGQGDLGEAFF
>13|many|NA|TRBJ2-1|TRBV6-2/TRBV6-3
TGTGCCAGCAGTTCCCACGTAGTATTTGAGCAGTTCTTC
CASSSHVVFEQFF
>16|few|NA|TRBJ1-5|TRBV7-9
TGTGCCAGCAGCTCTAGACAACCGGGACCCAATCAGCCCCAGCATTTT
CASSSRQPGPNQPQHF
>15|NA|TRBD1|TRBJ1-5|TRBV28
TGTGCCAGCAGTCCCACCGGGACAGCCTTACAGCCCCAGCATTTT
CASSPTGTALQPQHF
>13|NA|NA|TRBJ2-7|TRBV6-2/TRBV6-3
TGTGCCAGCAGTTACTCGAGGGATTACGAGCAGTACTTC
CASSYSRDYEQYF
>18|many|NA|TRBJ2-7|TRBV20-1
TGCAGTCCCATTCCAATAAGGGACACTTTAAATCGAGTCTACGAGCAGTACTTC
CSPIPIRDTLNRVYEQYF
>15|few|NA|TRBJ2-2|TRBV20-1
TGCAGTGCTAGAGAGTACAGATCGAACACCGGGGAGCTGTTTTTT
CSAREYRSNTGELFF
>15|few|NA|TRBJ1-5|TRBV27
TGTGCCAGCAGCCTCTTTGGAGGCCGCAATCAGCCCCAGCATTTT
CASSLFGGRNQPQHF
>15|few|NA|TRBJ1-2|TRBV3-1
TGTGCCAGCAGCCAAGGGAGTCCTGCAGGCGATGGCTACACCTTC
CASSQGSPAGDGYTF
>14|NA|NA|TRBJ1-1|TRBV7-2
TGTGCCAGCAGCTTAGTGTCGGACAACACTGAAGCTTTCTTT
CASSLVSDNTEAFF
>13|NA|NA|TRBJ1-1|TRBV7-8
TGTGCCAGCAGCTTAGGGCAGGGGATTGAAGCTTTCTTT
CASSLGQGIEAFF
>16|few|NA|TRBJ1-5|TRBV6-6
TGTGCCAGCAGGGCTCGCCGGGAAAATAGCAATCAGCCCCAGCATTTT
CASRARRENSNQPQHF
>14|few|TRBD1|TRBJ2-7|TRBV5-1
TGCGCCAGCAGCTTGGCGGGACAGGGGTACGAGCAGTACTTC
CASSLAGQGYEQYF
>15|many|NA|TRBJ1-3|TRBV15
TGTGCCACCAGCAGCGCGCTGGCCTCTGGAAACACCATATATTTT
CATSSALASGNTIYF
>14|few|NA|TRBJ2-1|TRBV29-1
TGCAGCGTTGAAGATCTTTCAGAGTACAATGAGCAGTTCTTC
CSVEDLSEYNEQFF